This TCR beta chain was obtained from a study of Ad26.COV2.S vaccination and SARS-CoV-2 variants. As concerns this clone: Its cognate antigen is unknown.

CDR1 and CDR2 from the germline V gene are SEHNR and FQNEAQ (reference sequence). This CDR3 is 15 amino acids long. V was trimmed by 6 bases and J by 4 bases, leaving 15 bases between them. The treatment: 19 received Ad26.COV2.S at low or high dose, single or two shots; about 5 received placebo; per-sample allocation not given. Day 63 following the first vaccine or placebo injection was when the samples were taken. The administered vaccine (an Ad26 vector) expressed Wuhan-strain SARS-CoV-2 spike. Clones were sequenced by immunoSEQ multiplex PCR, and TCRdb holds only the in-frame ones, with some missing. The sample lists approximately 450,000 clones; about nine tenths were seen once. Broader study findings: CD8+ and CD4+ T cells specific for spike reportedly responded with substantial breadth after vaccination.

The sequence derives from a person aged 18-65 years who received the Ad26.COV2.S COVID-19 vaccine or a placebo. The chain employs TRBV7-9 and TRBJ2-2, with no clear D. Specimen: peripheral blood, collected in a trial of Ad26.COV2.S vaccine versus placebo. Here the CDR3 reads CASRHRSVPTGELFF. The CDR3 region has the DNA TGTGCCAGCAGACACCGAAGCGTCCCCACCGGGGAGCTGTTTTTT.